A selection of T cell receptor beta chains follows, all from one sample in a study of blood T cells in healthy people across ages. TCRdb passed the 5' RACE reads through MiXCR, listing each CDR3 protein once. The table includes 550,000 to 800,000 distinct CDR3 sequences, approximately 31% detected once. Sequencing used blood. The receptors were gathered from a woman aged 80 or over in good health. Both conserved end residues are part of each CDR3. A D gene is named only where the DNA matches it firmly. Rows may omit the clone size; those that give it use once, few, many or a size class.

clone size,J gene,CDR3 length,V gene,D gene,CDR3 DNA,CDR3 protein
many,TRBJ1-1,11,TRBV5-1,NA,TGCGCCAGCAGAGAGAACACTGAAGCTTTCTTT,CASRENTEAFF
NA,TRBJ2-1,14,TRBV7-2,NA,TGTGCCAGCAGCTGGGGACCCAGGAGTGAGGAGCAGTTCTTC,CASSWGPRSEEQFF
NA,TRBJ1-1,16,TRBV27,NA,TGTGCCAGCAGTTCTGGCCCCGTCGGGGTGAACACTGAAGCTTTCTTT,CASSSGPVGVNTEAFF
many,TRBJ2-5,14,TRBV7-2,TRBD2,TGTGCCAGCAGCTTAGGGGGGCGGGGGGGGACCCAGTACTTC,CASSLGGRGGTQYF
NA,TRBJ2-7,13,TRBV27,NA,TGTGCCAGCAGTTTGAGGGTAACCTACGGGCAGTACTTC,CASSLRVTYGQYF
many,TRBJ2-3,13,TRBV9,NA,TGTGCCAGCAGCCGTGGCGGCACAGATACGCAGTATTTT,CASSRGGTDTQYF
many,TRBJ2-3,17,TRBV6-1,NA,TGTGCCAGCAGTGAAGCGAGGGCCCCCAGGGGCACAGATACGCAGTATTTT,CASSEARAPRGTDTQYF
many,TRBJ1-2,16,TRBV28,TRBD1,TGTGCCAGCAGTTTTCCTTCAGGGGGCTTAACCTATGGCTACACCTTC,CASSFPSGGLTYGYTF
many,TRBJ2-6,15,TRBV6-5,TRBD1,TGTGCCAGCAGTTGGACAGGGGTTGGGGCCAACGTCCTGACTTTC,CASSWTGVGANVLTF
once,TRBJ1-1,16,TRBV7-9,NA,TGTGCCAGCAGCTCGCCGGGAAGGGGGGTTTACACTGAAGTTTTCTTT,CASSSPGRGVYTEVFF
many,TRBJ2-1,16,TRBV20-1,NA,TGCAGTGCTAGTCCAAGGAGGGGGGCCGGAAACAATGAGCAGTTCTTC,CSASPRRGAGNNEQFF
NA,TRBJ1-1,12,TRBV29-1,NA,TGCAGCGTAACCTTCACACCCACTGAAGCTTTCTTT,CSVTFTPTEAFF
many,TRBJ1-2,15,TRBV9,NA,TGTGCCAGCAGCGTAGACCCCCATTTGAGGGCTGGCTACACCTTC,CASSVDPHLRAGYTF
many,TRBJ2-3,14,TRBV3-1,NA,TGTGCCAGCAGCCAAGATTTAACCCCCGCTTCGCAGTATTTT,CASSQDLTPASQYF
once,TRBJ2-5,17,TRBV10-3,NA,TGTGCCATCAGTGAGCCGATTAGCAGGGGAACCAAAGAGACCCAGTACTTC,CAISEPISRGTKETQYF
many,TRBJ2-5,13,TRBV6-1,NA,TGTGCCAGCAGTGTAAGAGTTCAAGAGACCCAGTACTTC,CASSVRVQETQYF
NA,TRBJ2-7,13,TRBV30,NA,TGTGCCTGGAGTGATGGGGCGAGCTACGAGCAGTACTTC,CAWSDGASYEQYF
NA,TRBJ2-3,13,TRBV12-3/TRBV12-4,NA,TGTGCCAGCAGTTCAACTAGAGCAGATACGCAGTATTTT,CASSSTRADTQYF
NA,TRBJ2-5,17,TRBV3-1,NA,TGTGCCAGCAGCTTACAGGCGAATCTACTACCAAAAGAGACCCAGTACTTC,CASSLQANLLPKETQYF
few,TRBJ2-3,13,TRBV15,NA,TGTGCCACCAGCAGCGGGAGCACAGATACGCAGTATTTT,CATSSGSTDTQYF
NA,TRBJ1-1,18,TRBV4-2,NA,TGTGCCAGCAGCCAAGATGGCCGGGAGGTGGTAATGAACACTGAAGCTTTCTTT,CASSQDGREVVMNTEAFF
NA,TRBJ2-1,16,TRBV4-3,TRBD2,TGCGCCAGCAGCCAGGGACCGGGACTAGCGACCAATGAGCAGTTCTTC,CASSQGPGLATNEQFF
many,TRBJ2-5,14,TRBV5-1,TRBD1,TGCGCCAGCAGCTTGGGCGACAGGGGAGAGACCCAGTACTTC,CASSLGDRGETQYF
NA,TRBJ1-3,17,TRBV7-8,TRBD1,TGTGCCAGCAGCTTAGGCCCCGGGACAGGGGATGGAAACACCATATATTTT,CASSLGPGTGDGNTIYF
NA,TRBJ2-7,15,TRBV20-1,TRBD2,TGCAGTGCTATTACCCTAGCGGGAAAAGCCTACGAGCAGTACTTC,CSAITLAGKAYEQYF
NA,TRBJ2-3,13,TRBV6-1,NA,TGTGCCCTGTCCCCGCCAAGCACAGATACGCAGTATTTT,CALSPPSTDTQYF
NA,TRBJ2-3,15,TRBV20-1,NA,TGCAGTGCCCGACAGGAACTAGCTAGCACAGATACGCAGTATTTT,CSARQELASTDTQYF
many,TRBJ2-3,19,TRBV5-1,TRBD2,TGCGCCAGCAGCTTGAGTAGCGGGGGACCTAACACCCTCACAGATACGCAGTATTTT,CASSLSSGGPNTLTDTQYF
many,TRBJ2-4,16,TRBV6-2/TRBV6-3,NA,TGTGCCAGCAGTTACCCTTCTGATAGAGCCAAAAACATTCAGTACTTC,CASSYPSDRAKNIQYF
NA,TRBJ1-6,13,TRBV18,NA,TGTGCCAGCTCACCCGATAATAATTCACCCCTCCACTTT,CASSPDNNSPLHF
NA,TRBJ2-3,14,TRBV20-1,NA,TGCAGTGCCCAGGGACTCGCCTACACAGATACGCAGTATTTT,CSAQGLAYTDTQYF
NA,TRBJ2-5,15,TRBV30,TRBD1,TGTGCCTGGAGTCCCCGGCACAGGGGGGTAGAGACCCAGTACTTC,CAWSPRHRGVETQYF
NA,TRBJ2-1,17,TRBV5-1,TRBD2,TGTGCCAGCAGCAAGGGGACTAGCGGGAGGGCTTTCAATGAGCAGTTCTTC,CASSKGTSGRAFNEQFF
few,TRBJ1-1,13,TRBV5-1,NA,TGCGCCAGCAGCCCTCACCAGAACACTGAAGCTTTCTTT,CASSPHQNTEAFF
NA,TRBJ1-4,15,TRBV5-4,NA,TGTGCCAGCAGCTTGGAAGCGGGGAGGACTGAAAAACTGTTTTTT,CASSLEAGRTEKLFF
NA,TRBJ1-5,16,TRBV7-9,TRBD1,TGTGCCAGCAGCTTAGGGGAGGGGGCCGCCAATCAGCCCCAGCATTTT,CASSLGEGAANQPQHF
few,TRBJ1-1,15,TRBV7-2,TRBD1,TGTGCCAGCAGCTATTGGACAGGGGGAGGGACTGAAGCTTTCTTT,CASSYWTGGGTEAFF
many,TRBJ2-3,16,TRBV7-2,NA,TGTGCCAGCAGCTTAGCACTCCAGGGGCCAACAGATACGCAGTATTTT,CASSLALQGPTDTQYF
many,TRBJ2-1,13,TRBV12-3/TRBV12-4,NA,TGTGCCAGCAGCCCCCGCGGCTCGGCTGAGCAGTTCTTC,CASSPRGSAEQFF
many,TRBJ1-1,14,TRBV4-3,NA,TGCGCCAGCAGCCAAGATCTGATGGGATATGAAGCTTTCTTT,CASSQDLMGYEAFF
many,TRBJ1-4,15,TRBV5-1,NA,TGCGCCAGCAGTAAAGGGGGTAAAACTAATGAAAAACTGTTTTTT,CASSKGGKTNEKLFF
many,TRBJ1-4,15,TRBV7-2,TRBD1,TGTGCCAGCAGCGCGGGGGGACAGGGGACGGAAAAACTGTTTTTT,CASSAGGQGTEKLFF
NA,TRBJ2-3,16,TRBV24-1,TRBD2,TGTGCCACCAGTGAAGTGCGGGAGTGGTTGTGGGATACGCAGTATTTT,CATSEVREWLWDTQYF
once,TRBJ2-3,16,TRBV6-6,TRBD2,TGTGCCAGCAGCCCTAGAGCGGGGGGGCTCGGAGATACGCAGTATTTT,CASSPRAGGLGDTQYF
many,TRBJ1-2,11,TRBV7-2,NA,TGTGCCAGCAGCCCGGCCCGTGGCTACACCTTC,CASSPARGYTF
NA,TRBJ2-3,15,TRBV7-2,NA,TGTGCCAGCAGCTTAGCGGGGGTCCTCACAGATACGCAGTATTTT,CASSLAGVLTDTQYF
many,TRBJ2-1,14,TRBV2,TRBD2,TGTGCCAGCCACTGGGAGGGGAACTACAATGAGCAGTTCTTC,CASHWEGNYNEQFF
NA,TRBJ2-7,16,TRBV3-1,TRBD2,TGTGCCAGCAGCCAAGTGGTGCGGGGGGTTTTCGATGAGCAGTACTTC,CASSQVVRGVFDEQYF